This TCR beta chain was recorded in a study of shared clonotypes between healthy human individuals. Points from the study as a whole: Naive CD4 clonotypes were shared across a few donors at 4.5% to 6.5%.

A remark on this clone: Its specificity is unknown.

Deep-level assay runs were performed. The method was immunoSEQ multiplex PCR; TCRdb's version includes in-frame clones alone and lacks a portion of them. The sample lists 2,500,000 or so clones, roughly 93% occurring once. There are 15 residues in the CDR3. The V end was cut by 0 bases, the J end by 0 bases, with 9 bases between. Per the germline V gene, CDR1 is SGHRS and CDR2 is YFSETQ. The genes are TRBV5-1 and TRBJ1-1, with D hard to call. Sequenced: naive CD4+ T cells from PBMCs. Subset: CD45RA+ positively selected. The receptor's source is a man aged 18 to 29 in good health. Some clones in this sample may be carry-over from other donors' samples. The CDR3 here is CASSLESGLNTEAFF. Here the CDR3 DNA reads TGCGCCAGCAGCTTGGAGTCCGGGTTGAACACTGAAGCTTTCTTT.